This T cell receptor (beta chain) emerged from a study of cytomegalovirus exposure and HLA in healthy donors. Trimming stripped 5 bases from V and 3 bases from J, with 5 bases between. The CDR3 spans 11 residues. Germline V CDR1 and CDR2: SEHNR, FQNEAQ (reference sequence). Study-level points and caveats: An Asian-associated ancestry cluster reportedly showed fewer N-insertions than the approximately 670-donor mean in a later analysis. It was assumed in the presence/absence analyses that sequencing depth was roughly uniform across donors. A link between a missense DCLRE1C variant and TCR beta V- and J-gene trimming emerged from a later analysis.

The primer mix had 60 Vbeta and 13 Jbeta primers. Original analysis: In a later analysis, roughly 11 million of 65 million to 90 million unique beta chains occurred in at least two donors. Repertoires were generated with immunoSEQ multiplex PCR, while TCRdb's copy carries only in-frame clones and drops some. That table furnishes V, J and clone size, whereas the DNA furnished D and trimming. Here the sample spans about 140,000 clones, 85% to 90% being singletons. Concerning this clone itself: Its specificity is not known.

The J gene is TRBJ2-7, the V gene TRBV7-9, with D unclear. This clonotype originated in a woman aged 25 to 39 in good health and CMV-seronegative. Material for sequencing was PBMCs. DNA for the CDR3: TGTGCCAGCAGCGCGTACTACGAGCAGTACTTC. Its translation is CASSAYYEQYF.